This TCR beta chain is from a study of shared clonotypes between healthy human individuals. Notes on the study in general: The rarefaction results pointed to incomplete sorted-subset sequencing despite large depth. Naive CD4 clonotypes were shared across a few donors at approximately 5.3%. Richness estimates generally favored naive over memory subsets.

Concerning this clone: Its antigen is not identified.

V was pared by 2 bases and J by 9 bases, with 4 bases between. CDR3 length equals 11 residues. The V gene's germline CDR1 is MDHEN and CDR2 SYDVKM. The protocol was immunoSEQ multiplex PCR, while the TCRdb copy is restricted to in-frame clones and leaves out a portion. Here the sample spans more than 550,000 clones, roughly 72% being singletons. The chain uses TRBV28 and TRBJ1-4; D gene unclear. The clonotype comes from a woman aged 25 to 45 in good health. The material sequenced was memory CD4+ T cells sorted from blood. Indicated subset: CD45RA-negative fraction. CDR3 residues: CASSLTKKLFF. CDR3 nucleotides: TGTGCCAGCAGTTTAACCAAAAAACTGTTTTTT.